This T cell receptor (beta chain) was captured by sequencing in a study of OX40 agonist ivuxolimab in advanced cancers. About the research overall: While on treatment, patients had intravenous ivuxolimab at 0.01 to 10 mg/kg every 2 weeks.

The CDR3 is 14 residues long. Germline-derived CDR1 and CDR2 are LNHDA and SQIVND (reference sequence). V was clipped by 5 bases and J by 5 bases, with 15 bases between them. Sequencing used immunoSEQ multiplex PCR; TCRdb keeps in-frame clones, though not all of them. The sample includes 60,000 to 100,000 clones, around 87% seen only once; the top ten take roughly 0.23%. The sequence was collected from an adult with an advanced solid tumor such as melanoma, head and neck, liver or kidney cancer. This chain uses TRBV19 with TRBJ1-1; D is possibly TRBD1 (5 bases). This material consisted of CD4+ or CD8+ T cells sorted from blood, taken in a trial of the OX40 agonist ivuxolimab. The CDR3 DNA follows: TGTGCCAGTAGTCCACAGGTTTGGGGGACTGAAGCTTTCTTT. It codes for CASSPQVWGTEAFF.